One and the same sample provided the 10 T cell receptor beta chains below, sequenced in a study of human T cells and chemical hapten exposure. Time point indicated: pre-sensitization, week 0. Sample treatment: therapeutic diphenylcyclopropenone sensitization with weekly scalp DPC. TCRdb reprocessed the RACE reads via MiXCR and lists one record per CDR3 protein. In the table there are some 330,000 distinct CDR3 sequences, over 5% of which are singletons. Sample: whole blood, taken in connection with sensitization to the hapten diphenylcyclopropenone (DPC). The source is a woman aged 18 to 35 with alopecia areata. Some clones in this sample may be carry-over from other donors' samples.

V gene TRBV20-1 combines with J gene TRBJ1-4, with D maybe TRBD1 (5 bases). This CDR3 contains 13 residues. Trimming pared 4 bases from V and 11 bases from J, leaving 17 bases between. CDR1 DFQATT and CDR2 SNEGSKA come from the germline V gene (reference sequence). CDR3 nucleotides: TGCAGTGCTAACGTAGACAGTCAAACCAAACTGTTTTTT. Protein: CSANVDSQTKLFF.

The chain carries TRBV4-3 and TRBJ1-5; 9 bases fit TRBD1. The CDR3 loop spans 14 amino acids. V shed 2 bases, J shed 7 bases, and the junction held 3 bases outside the gene matches. From germline, CDR1 is LGHNA and CDR2 YSLEER. The CDR3, as DNA: TGCGCCAGCAGCCAAAACGACAGGGGGCAGCCCCAGCATTTT. Translated, it gives CASSQNDRGQPQHF.

This sequence joins TRBV6-2 or TRBV6-3 and TRBJ1-1; 7 positions agree with TRBD1. This CDR3 has 15 residues. Germline V gives CDR1 MNHEY, CDR2 SVGEGT. V dropped 7 bases and J dropped 5; count of bases not matched to a gene: 13. The CDR3 coding sequence is TGTGCCAGCATCGTGGCAGGGGGTCTTTGGACTGAAGCTTTCTTT. Protein: CASIVAGGLWTEAFF.

The chain joins TRBV6-2 or TRBV6-3 to TRBJ1-2, with 7 bases lining up with TRBD1. The germline CDR1 and CDR2 sequences are MNHEY and SVGEGT. J gave up 7 bases and V 4 bases, and 15 bases lay outside the gene matches. The CDR3 totals 16 residues. The CDR3 here is CASSSPRDSGRSGYTF. The DNA of the CDR3 is TGTGCCAGCAGTTCACCAAGGGACAGCGGGAGGTCTGGCTACACCTTC.

This clonotype was counted many times. This rearrangement joins TRBV24-1 to TRBJ1-2; D ambiguous. The CDR3 covers 13 residues. CDR1 and CDR2 (germline): KGHDR, SFDVKD. V was pared by 7 bases and J by 8 bases, with 16 bases between. The CDR3 DNA is TGTGCCACCAGCGCGGGGAGGGCGGAAGGCTACACCTTC. Translated: CATSAGRAEGYTF.

This clonotype has more than one count but fewer than ten. The chain is built from TRBV18 and TRBJ1-1; D call uncertain. The V and J ends lost 4 bases and 6 bases respectively, with 12 bases between them. CDR3 size: 13 residues. Per the germline V gene, CDR1 is KGHSH and CDR2 is LQKENI. CDR3 amino acids: CASSQAGGAEAFF. The CDR3 DNA follows: TGTGCCAGCTCACAGGCAGGAGGCGCTGAAGCTTTCTTT. Together with reference TRBV18 and TRBJ1-1, the CDR3 gives the full variable domain: NAGVMQNPRHLVRRRGQEARLRCSPMKGHSHVYWYRQLPEEGLKFMVYLQKENIIDESGMPKERFSAEFPKEGPSILRIQQVVRGDSAAYFCASSQAGGAEAFFGQGTRLTVV.

This clonotype was counted at least ten times. The chain is built from TRBV7-8 and TRBJ1-1; the match to TRBD1 covers 7 bases. Germline CDR1 and CDR2: SGHVS and FQNEAQ. V was clipped by 0 bases and J by 3 bases; unmatched bases: 1. The CDR3 is 14 amino acids. CDR3 coding DNA: TGTGCCAGCAGCTTAGCGACAGGGTACACTGAAGCTTTCTTT. This codes for CASSLATGYTEAFF.

This clonotype was recorded a few times. This rearrangement joins TRBV6-1 to TRBJ1-3; D is unresolved. Between the trimmed V and J ends, which lost 4 bases and 0 bases, there was a span of 10 bases. CDR1 is MNHNS, CDR2 SASEGT, per germline. The CDR3 runs 15 residues. Here the CDR3 reads CASSVLGGSGNTIYF. DNA for the CDR3: TGTGCCAGCAGTGTATTAGGTGGCTCTGGAAACACCATATATTTT.

The chain uses TRBV6-2 or TRBV6-3 and TRBJ1-2; D is unresolved. V lost 8 bases to trimming and J lost 0 bases, with 10 bases between them. Germline-derived CDR1 and CDR2 are MNHEY and SVGEGT. This CDR3 contains 13 residues. CDR3 DNA sequence: TGTGCCAGCCGACCAGTCGCTAACTATGGCTACACCTTC. Protein sequence: CASRPVANYGYTF.

This clonotype was recorded a few times. This chain links TRBV28 with TRBJ1-1; D perhaps matches TRBD1 (5 bases). Between the trimmed V and J ends, which lost 7 bases and 1 base, there was a span of 10 bases. Germline V gene lookup returns CDR1 MDHEN and CDR2 SYDVKM. This CDR3 comprises 13 residues. CDR3 loop: CASTGTENTEAFF. In nucleotides, the CDR3 is TGTGCCAGCACCGGGACGGAGAACACTGAAGCTTTCTTT.